This T cell receptor beta chain is drawn from a study of T cells expressing NK-cell markers. The wider study: TCR beta repertoires came from sorted CD3+CD56+NKG2C+, CD3+CD56+NKG2C- and CD3+CD56-NKG2C+ T cells. Among eight sequenced donors, seven carried HCMV seropositivity while one was seronegative. Study-wide points: Leadership of the CD3+CD56-NKG2C+ fraction also belonged to these clonotypes in several donors.

After re-calling the 5' RACE reads, TCRdb lists one entry per CDR3 protein, DNA absent. Its listing shows about 150,000 distinct CDR3 sequences. CDR1 and CDR2 (germline): SGHRS, YFSETQ. The CDR3 loop spans 15 amino acids. Worth noting for this clonotype: Its antigen remains unidentified.

The sample consisted of blood T cells: a sorted CD56 or NKG2C T cell subset, CD4+ or CD8+ T cells, or bulk PBMC T cells (not recorded which). The chain uses TRBV5-1 and TRBJ2-7; without DNA, the TCRdb call of TRBD2 cannot be checked. The sequence derives from a woman between 45 and 65 years old in good health. The CDR3 sequence: CASSLGLAVSYEQYF.